This record concerns one TCR beta chain sequence. CDR3 length: 16 residues. Between the trimmed V and J ends, which lost 4 bases and 3 bases, there was a span of 16 bases. CDR1 is LNHDA and CDR2 is SQIVND in the germline V gene (reference sequence). The data were taken from a study of T cell changes during pregnancy in multiple sclerosis. Some clones are missing from TCRdb's copy, which holds only in-frame ones; the method was immunoSEQ multiplex PCR. Of about 46,000 clones listed, 80% to 95% were seen once; the top ten hold about 8.1%. The chain uses TRBV19 and TRBJ1-5; D is uncertain. This clonotype was sampled from a female donor with multiple sclerosis, enrolled in a pregnancy study. Sequencing was performed on CD8+ T cells from peripheral blood mononuclear cells, taken after pregnancy. CDR3 loop: CASSTDFVGSNQPQHF. Here the CDR3 DNA reads TGTGCCAGTAGTACCGACTTTGTGGGTTCCAATCAGCCCCAGCATTTT.